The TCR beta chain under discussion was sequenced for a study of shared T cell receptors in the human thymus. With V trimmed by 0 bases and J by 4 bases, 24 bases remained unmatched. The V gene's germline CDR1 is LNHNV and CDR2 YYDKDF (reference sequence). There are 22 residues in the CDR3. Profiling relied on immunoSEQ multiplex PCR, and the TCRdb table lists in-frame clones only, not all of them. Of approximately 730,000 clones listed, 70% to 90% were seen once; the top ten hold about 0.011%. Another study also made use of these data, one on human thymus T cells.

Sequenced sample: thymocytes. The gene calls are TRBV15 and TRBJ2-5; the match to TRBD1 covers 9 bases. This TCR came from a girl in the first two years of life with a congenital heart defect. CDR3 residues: CATSRDLTHRDRVQGGIETQYF. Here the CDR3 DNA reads TGTGCCACCAGCAGAGATCTCACCCACCGGGACAGGGTCCAAGGGGGGATAGAGACCCAGTACTTC.